A single sample gave rise to the 17 T cell receptor beta chains below, sequenced in a study of CD8+ T cells in alopecia areata. As the sequencing template, cDNA was produced by extracting RNA and reverse transcribing it. Data came from immunoSEQ multiplex PCR; TCRdb stores just in-frame clones and leaves some out. The table shows fewer than 150,000 clones, with 58% occurring only once. The source material was CD4+ T cells sorted from blood, sampled at week 0. Every receptor here comes from a human donor with alopecia areata.

This chain connects TRBV10-3 to TRBJ1-4; 10 nucleotides line up with TRBD1. V dropped 3 bases and J dropped 8; count of bases not matched to a gene: 3. The CDR3 is 14 amino acids. Germline loops: CDR1 ENHRY, CDR2 SYGVKD. The CDR3 nucleotides are TGTGCCATCAGTGACTCGACAGGGGGCGAAAAACTGTTTTTT. Protein product: CAISDSTGGEKLFF.

This chain uses TRBV5-1 with TRBJ2-5; the D is unclear. CDR3 length equals 15 residues. V dropped 0 bases and J dropped 5 bases, with 14 bases sitting between them. In germline, CDR1 is SGHRS, CDR2 YFSETQ. Written as DNA, the CDR3 is TGCGCCAGCAGCTTGGAACGCCCATCCGGGGAGACCCAGTACTTC. Its translation is CASSLERPSGETQYF.

The chain is built from TRBV12-5 and TRBJ1-5; D uncertain. Trimming took off 9 bases at V and 0 bases at J, with 12 bases between the two ends. CDR1 is LGHNT and CDR2 is FRNRAP in the germline V gene. This CDR3 spans 14 amino acids. CDR3 region: CARGSPISNQPQHF. CDR3 DNA: TGTGCTAGGGGGTCGCCCATTAGCAATCAGCCCCAGCATTTT.

This chain's CDR3 is CASSLSGTSYNEQFF. DNA of the CDR3: TGTGCCAGCAGCTTATCAGGGACCTCCTACAATGAGCAGTTCTTC. This chain uses TRBV11-2 with TRBJ2-1, with D perhaps given as TRBD1 or TRBD2 (5 bases each). This CDR3 is 15 amino acids long. Trimming cost V 2 bases and J 0 bases, with 8 bases left between them. CDR1 and CDR2 (germline): SGHAT, FQNNGV.

The chain employs TRBV30 and TRBJ2-7; 13 bases fit TRBD2. J gave up 2 bases and V 5 bases, and 6 bases lay outside the gene matches. Germline CDR1 is GTSNPN and CDR2 is SVGIG (reference sequence). The CDR3 extends over 15 amino acids. Here the CDR3 DNA reads TGTGCCTGGGGGAGACTAGCGGGAGGAACCTACGAGCAGTACTTC. The encoded protein is CAWGRLAGGTYEQYF. The entire variable domain, with the rest obtained from reference TRBV30 and TRBJ2-7, is as follows: SQTIHQWPATLVQPVGSPLSLECTVEGTSNPNLYWYRQAAGRGLQLLFYSVGIGQISSEVPQNLSASRPQDRQFILSSKKLLLSDSGFYLCAWGRLAGGTYEQYFGPGTRLTVT.

DNA for the CDR3: TGTGCCAGCAGTTATCAGGGGGCGAACTATGGCTACACCTTC. It specifies CASSYQGANYGYTF. The genes are TRBV27 and TRBJ1-2; 8 bases match TRBD1. The CDR3 runs to 14 residues. Germline assignment: CDR1 MNHEY and CDR2 SMNVEV (reference sequence). The V segment lost 4 bases and the J segment 2 bases; nucleotides outside the gene matches: 3.

The V and J genes are TRBV19 and TRBJ2-1, with D maybe TRBD2 (5 bases). The germline V gene encodes CDR1 LNHDA and CDR2 SQIVND (reference sequence). The CDR3 loop spans 15 amino acids. The V end was cut by 5 bases, the J end by 0 bases, with 11 bases between. Written as DNA, the CDR3 is TGTGCCAGTAGTGTTAGCGAAAGCTCCTACAATGAGCAGTTCTTC. Protein: CASSVSESSYNEQFF.

The chain combines TRBV30 with TRBJ2-2; D perhaps matches TRBD1 (6 bases). The CDR3 runs 13 residues. Germline-derived CDR1 and CDR2 are GTSNPN and SVGIG (reference sequence). The ends were cut back, 4 bases at V and 4 bases at J, with 10 bases in the middle. CDR3 loop: CAWTPRGTGELFF. In DNA form, the CDR3 reads TGTGCCTGGACCCCCAGGGGCACCGGGGAGCTGTTTTTT.

This sequence joins TRBV19 and TRBJ2-2; TRBD2 is a possible D gene (7 bases). Germline V lookup: CDR1 LNHDA, CDR2 SQIVND (reference sequence). The CDR3 totals 17 residues. V was pared by 5 bases and J by 5 bases, with 21 bases between. CDR3 amino acids: CASSLGLGGRQTGELFF. The CDR3 DNA reads as TGTGCCAGTAGTTTAGGTCTCGGGGGGCGACAAACCGGGGAGCTGTTTTTT. Complete variable domain (other parts from reference TRBV19 and TRBJ2-2): DGGITQSPKYLFRKEGQNVTLSCEQNLNHDAMYWYRQDPGQGLRLIYYSQIVNDFQKGDIAEGYSVSREKKESFPLTVTSAQKNPTAFYLCASSLGLGGRQTGELFFGEGSRLTVL.

Only a few counts were recorded for this clone. V gene TRBV29-1 combines with J gene TRBJ2-2, with D possibly TRBD2 on 6 matching bases. The CDR3 length is 11 residues. Germline V gene sequence: CDR1 SQVTM, CDR2 ANQGSEA. CDR3 in amino acids: CGGKNTGELFF. The CDR3 DNA reads TGCGGGGGGAAGAACACCGGGGAGCTGTTTTTT.

The chain has TRBV6-6 and TRBJ2-5, with 7 positions matching TRBD1. Losses at the gene ends were 0 bases for V and 6 bases for J; bases not matched to a gene: 7. Per the germline V gene, CDR1 is MNHNY and CDR2 is SVGAGI (reference sequence). This CDR3 region has 15 residues. The CDR3 bases are TGTGCCAGCAGTTACTCCACAGGGGCTGGGAAGACCCAGTACTTC. Protein product: CASSYSTGAGKTQYF.

The rearrangement links TRBV4-3 to TRBJ2-1; 8 bases are shared with TRBD2. The V gene's germline CDR1 is LGHNA and CDR2 YSLEER. The CDR3 is 16 amino acids. V shed 1 base, J shed 7 bases, and the junction held 9 bases outside the gene matches. The DNA for the CDR3 is TGCGCCAGCAGCCAAGTGCCAGCGGGAGTTTCGAATGAGCAGTTCTTC. It is translated as CASSQVPAGVSNEQFF.

This sequence joins TRBV28 and TRBJ2-7; the match to TRBD2 covers 7 bases. V lost 4 bases, J lost 0 bases, and 6 bases stayed unmatched. The CDR3 runs to 15 residues. The germline V gene has CDR1 MDHEN and CDR2 SYDVKM. CDR3 residues: CASSSPGGDSYEQYF. CDR3 nucleotide sequence: TGTGCCAGCAGTTCACCGGGGGGAGACTCCTACGAGCAGTACTTC.

The CDR3 spells CASSPRRGQGGEQYF. CDR3 in DNA: TGTGCCAGCAGCCCACGACGGGGGCAGGGGGGCGAGCAGTACTTC. The chain combines TRBV14 with TRBJ2-7; D is perhaps TRBD1 (7 bases). The germline V and J ends were trimmed by 4 bases and 6 bases, with 19 bases remaining between them. This CDR3 comprises 15 residues. CDR1 is SGHDN, CDR2 FVKESK, per germline.

The genes are TRBV4-1 and TRBJ2-5; 9 bases map to TRBD2. The V gene end was trimmed by 3 bases and the J gene end by 2 bases; junction bases not matched to a gene: 10. This CDR3 region has 17 residues. The germline V gene encodes CDR1 MGHRA and CDR2 YSYEKL. CDR3 sequence (DNA): TGCGCCAGCAGCCAGGTTATAGCGGGAGTGAGTCAAGAGACCCAGTACTTC. Translated, it gives CASSQVIAGVSQETQYF.

The chain combines TRBV7-3 with TRBJ2-5; 8 nucleotides line up with TRBD2. The V segment lost 5 bases and the J segment 3 bases; nucleotides outside the gene matches: 5. Germline V gives CDR1 SGHTA, CDR2 FQGTGA. The CDR3 sequence is 14 residues long. The CDR3 DNA follows: TGTGCCAGCAGCGCCAGGCGGGGGGAAGAGACCCAGTACTTC. Residues: CASSARRGEETQYF.

The chain joins TRBV10-3 to TRBJ1-2, with D perhaps matching TRBD1 (6 bases). Germline V lookup: CDR1 ENHRY, CDR2 SYGVKD. The CDR3 runs 13 residues. Trimming took off 3 bases at V and 6 bases at J, with 11 bases between the two ends. The CDR3 region is CAISEQGLDGYTF. CDR3 nucleotide sequence: TGTGCCATCAGTGAACAGGGTCTCGATGGCTACACCTTC.